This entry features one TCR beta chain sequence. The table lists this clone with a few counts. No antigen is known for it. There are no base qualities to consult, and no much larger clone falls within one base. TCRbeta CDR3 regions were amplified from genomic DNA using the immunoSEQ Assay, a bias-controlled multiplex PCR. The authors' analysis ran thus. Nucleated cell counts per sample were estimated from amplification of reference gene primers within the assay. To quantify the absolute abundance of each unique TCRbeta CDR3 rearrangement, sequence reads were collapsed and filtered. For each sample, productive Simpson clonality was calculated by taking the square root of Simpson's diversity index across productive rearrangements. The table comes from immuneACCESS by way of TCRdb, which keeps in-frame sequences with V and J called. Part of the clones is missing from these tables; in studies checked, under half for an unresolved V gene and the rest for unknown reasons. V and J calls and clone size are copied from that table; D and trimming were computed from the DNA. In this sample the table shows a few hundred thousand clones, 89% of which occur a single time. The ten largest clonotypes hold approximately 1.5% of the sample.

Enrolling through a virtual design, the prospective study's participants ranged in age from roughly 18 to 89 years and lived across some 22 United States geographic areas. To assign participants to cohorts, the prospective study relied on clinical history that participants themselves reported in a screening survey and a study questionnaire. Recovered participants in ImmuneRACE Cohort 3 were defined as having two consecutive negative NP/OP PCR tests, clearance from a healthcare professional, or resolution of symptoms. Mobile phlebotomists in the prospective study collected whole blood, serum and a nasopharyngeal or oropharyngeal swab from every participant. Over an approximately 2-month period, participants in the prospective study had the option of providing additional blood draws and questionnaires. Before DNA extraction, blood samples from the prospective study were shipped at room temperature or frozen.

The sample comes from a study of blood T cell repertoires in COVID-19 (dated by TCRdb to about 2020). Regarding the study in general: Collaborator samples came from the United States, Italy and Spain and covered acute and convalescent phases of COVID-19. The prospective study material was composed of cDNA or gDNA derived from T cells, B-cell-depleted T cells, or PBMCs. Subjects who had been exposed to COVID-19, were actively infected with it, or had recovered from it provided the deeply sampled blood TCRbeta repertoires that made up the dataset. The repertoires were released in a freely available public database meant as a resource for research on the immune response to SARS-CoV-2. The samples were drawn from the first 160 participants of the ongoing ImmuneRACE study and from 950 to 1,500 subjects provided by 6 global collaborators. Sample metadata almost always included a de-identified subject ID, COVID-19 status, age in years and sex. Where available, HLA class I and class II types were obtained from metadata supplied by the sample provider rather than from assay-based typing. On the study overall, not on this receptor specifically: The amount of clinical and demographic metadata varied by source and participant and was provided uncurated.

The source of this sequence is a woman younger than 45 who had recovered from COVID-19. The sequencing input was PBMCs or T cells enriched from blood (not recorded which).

The CDR3 in this case is CASSQDQGYWVNEQFF. The DNA reads as follows: TGCGCCAGCAGCCAAGATCAGGGGTATTGGGTCAATGAGCAGTTCTTC. The chain employs TRBV4-3 and TRBJ2-1; a tentative D call is TRBD1 (6 bases match). V and J lose 0 bases and 6 bases, and a span of 15 bases separates them. The CDR3 runs 16 residues from the cysteine to the phenylalanine. Only the CDR3 DNA stays, 48 bases, in frame from base 1. From a lookup of the germline V gene, CDR1 and CDR2 are LGHNA and YSLEER.